This TCR beta chain was sequenced during a study of cytomegalovirus exposure and HLA in healthy donors. The PCR made use of 60 Vbeta and 13 Jbeta primers. Assay: immunoSEQ multiplex PCR; the TCRdb copy retains only in-frame clones and omits some. The data hold roughly 260,000 clones, with approximately 85% observed a single time. The V and J ends lost 5 bases and 5 bases respectively, with 12 bases between them. From germline, CDR1 is SQVTM and CDR2 ANQGSEA. The CDR3 is made up of 12 amino acids. The V call is TRBV29-1, the J call TRBJ1-1; possibly TRBD1 for D (5 bases). The origin of this receptor is a woman aged 40 to 50 in good health and CMV-seropositive. Sequenced: PBMCs. The CDR3: CSVLWGRTEAFF. In DNA form, the CDR3 reads TGCAGCGTTTTGTGGGGCAGGACTGAAGCTTTCTTT.